The present T cell receptor (beta chain) was sequenced within a study of T-cell reconstitution after alpha-beta-depleted transplantation in children. The study, taken as a whole, reports: After transplant, at about two months, alpha-beta T cells were reportedly derived from several hundred expanded graft clones. Counts and diversity of T cells one year after transplant came mostly from newly produced T cells. In some patients, recipient T cells and intrathymic progenitors surviving conditioning explained high day-60 diversity.

The CDR3 length is 18 residues. Germline CDR1 MGHRA, CDR2 YSYEKL. V lost 0 bases to trimming and J lost 0 bases, with 14 bases between them. Notes on this clonotype: What it binds is unknown.

The TCRbeta library was prepared with unique molecular identifiers. TCRdb reprocessed the PCR reads with MiXCR, giving one entry per CDR3 protein. The sample has approximately 980,000 distinct CDR3 sequences, under 30% seen once. The sequence was obtained from a boy in the first two years of life who had a stem cell transplant for SCID, so the T cells may come from the graft donor. The chain couples TRBV4-1 to TRBJ1-4, with D perhaps matching TRBD1 (6 bases). Sequenced here: PBMCs, mostly from graft donor cells, sampled 360 days after TCRalphabeta/CD19-depleted stem cell transplant. CDR3 bases: TGCGCCAGCAGCCAAGATAGTGGGACATTTGCAACTAATGAAAAACTGTTTTTT. It encodes CASSQDSGTFATNEKLFF.